The 32 T cell receptor beta chains listed next were all sequenced from one sample in a study of T cell responses to AZD1222 COVID-19 vaccine. This table comes from immunoSEQ multiplex PCR, and its TCRdb copy is limited to in-frame clones, with some not included. The sample consists of 65,000 to 85,000 clones, around four fifths of them appearing once. The specimen comprised peripheral blood, sampled on day 0 of AZD1222 vaccination. The receptors shown here come from an adult in good health.

CDR3 sequence reads: CASSLVGKLFF. The CDR3 bases are TGTGCCAGCAGTTTAGTCGGAAAACTGTTTTTT. The genes are TRBV28 and TRBJ1-4; D gene ambiguous. Germline assignment: CDR1 MDHEN and CDR2 SYDVKM. The CDR3 sequence is 11 residues long. V dropped 2 bases and J dropped 10 bases, with 5 bases sitting between them.

V and J are TRBV30 and TRBJ1-4; D is perhaps TRBD1 (5 bases). The CDR3 extends over 13 amino acids. Germline lookup yields CDR1 GTSNPN and CDR2 SVGIG (reference sequence). V lost 5 bases, J lost 7 bases, and 14 bases lay in between. In DNA, the CDR3 is TGTGCCTGGGGGACGCCGCCGGGTGAAAAACTGTTTTTT. Encoded protein: CAWGTPPGEKLFF.

The J gene is TRBJ2-7, the V gene TRBV7-9; possible D gene TRBD2, 6 bases. The length of the CDR3 is 14 residues. CDR1 SEHNR and CDR2 FQNEAQ come from the germline V gene (reference sequence). V was shortened by 2 bases and J by 3 bases, with 11 bases between the two germline ends. The CDR3 here is CASSLRSGVYEQYF. The CDR3 bases are TGTGCCAGCAGCTTAAGGTCGGGGGTCTACGAGCAGTACTTC.

V usage is TRBV6-5 and J usage is TRBJ2-2, with D maybe TRBD1 (6 bases). This CDR3 is 13 amino acids long. The V and J ends lost 5 bases and 7 bases respectively, with 11 bases between them. From germline, CDR1 is MNHEY and CDR2 SVGAGI. CDR3 sequence (DNA): TGTGCCAGCAGTCTACAGGGATACGGGGAGCTGTTTTTT. It codes for CASSLQGYGELFF.

The chain employs TRBV28 and TRBJ2-2, with no clear D. Germline lookup yields CDR1 MDHEN and CDR2 SYDVKM. The CDR3 has 14 amino acids. The ends were cut back, 7 bases at V and 1 base at J, with 10 bases in the middle. In nucleotides, the CDR3 is TGTGCCAGCACCTCTAGTATGAACACCGGGGAGCTGTTTTTT. As protein: CASTSSMNTGELFF. Full variable domain (remainder filled in from reference TRBV28 and TRBJ2-2): DVKVTQSSRYLVKRTGEKVFLECVQDMDHENMFWYRQDPGLGLRLIYFSYDVKMKEKGDIPEGYSVSREKKERFSLILESASTNQTSMYLCASTSSMNTGELFFGEGSRLTVL.

The chain carries TRBV4-1 and TRBJ1-2; a weak D match, TRBD1 (6 bases). V was clipped by 0 bases and J by 6 bases, with 11 bases between them. CDR3 length: 14 amino acids. From germline, CDR1 is MGHRA and CDR2 YSYEKL. CDR3 residues: CASSQEGGTDGYTF. The CDR3 DNA follows: TGCGCCAGCAGCCAAGAAGGGGGGACGGATGGCTACACCTTC.

This chain joins TRBV7-2 and TRBJ2-2; D not certain. V lost 3 bases and J 4 bases, leaving 9 bases between the germline ends. Per the germline V gene, CDR1 is SGHTA and CDR2 is FQGNSA. CDR3 size: 14 residues. The CDR3 DNA follows: TGTGCCAGCAGCTTTGAGCGCGGCACCGGGGAGCTGTTTTTT. Its protein is CASSFERGTGELFF.

The V and J genes are TRBV20-1 and TRBJ1-2; D unclear. Germline CDR1 and CDR2: DFQATT and SNEGSKA (reference sequence). With 3 bases removed from V and 8 bases from J, the gap between germline ends came to 13 bases. The CDR3 runs 12 residues. DNA of the CDR3: TGCAGTGCTAGTTTGGGATTTCGGGGCTACACCTTC. Amino acid sequence: CSASLGFRGYTF.

V and J are TRBV28 and TRBJ2-2, with 10 nucleotides matching TRBD2. The CDR3 covers 17 residues. Trimming took 1 base from V and 4 from J; bases not matched to a gene: 6. Germline V gene lookup returns CDR1 MDHEN and CDR2 SYDVKM. CDR3 coding DNA: TGTGCCAGCAGTTTATCCCCCCTAGCGGGAGTCACCGGGGAGCTGTTTTTT. Protein sequence: CASSLSPLAGVTGELFF.

This sequence joins TRBV24-1 and TRBJ2-7; the D gene is possibly TRBD2 (6 bases). CDR3 length equals 13 residues. The germline gives CDR1 KGHDR, CDR2 SFDVKD. Trimming took off 3 bases at V and 4 bases at J, with 9 bases between the two ends. The CDR3 region is CATSDPGTYEQYF. In DNA, the CDR3 is TGTGCCACCAGTGATCCGGGGACTTACGAGCAGTACTTC.

This clone occurred once. J is TRBJ1-4 and V is TRBV7-9; TRBD1 matches 9 bases. Trimming took 2 bases from V and 6 from J; bases not matched to a gene: 4. Germline CDR1 reads SEHNR; CDR2 reads FQNEAQ (reference sequence). The CDR3 is made up of 15 amino acids. The CDR3, as DNA: TGTGCCAGCAGCTTATGGCGGACAGGGGATGAAAAACTGTTTTTT. This gives the protein CASSLWRTGDEKLFF.

The chain joins TRBV12-2 to TRBJ1-5; TRBD1 is taken as the D call from the table, unchecked against the DNA. TRBV12-2 is termed a pseudogene. This CDR3 has 16 amino acids. The CDR3 region has the DNA TGTGCAAGTCGCTTAGGACCCGGACAGACTCCAGGGCCCCAGCATTTT. This translates into CASRLGPGQTPGPQHF.

This clone has just a few counts. The gene calls are TRBV5-6 and TRBJ1-2; 7 bases align to TRBD1. The CDR3 contains 14 residues. The germline V gene encodes CDR1 SGHDT and CDR2 YYEEEE. V lost 3 bases to trimming and J lost 4 bases; unmatched junction nucleotides: 6. CDR3 sequence reads: CASSSVQGSYGYTF. The CDR3 coding sequence is TGTGCCAGCAGCTCGGTACAGGGGAGCTATGGCTACACCTTC.

The V call is TRBV6-5, the J call TRBJ1-2; D remains unclear. The CDR3 is 11 amino acids. V was pared by 9 bases and J by 7 bases, with 12 bases between. Germline values: CDR1 MNHEY, CDR2 SVGAGI. The CDR3 DNA is TGTGCCAGTTCCGGCGGGTCTGGCTACACCTTC. The encoded protein is CASSGGSGYTF.

The chain joins TRBV27 to TRBJ2-2; 7 bases are shared with TRBD2. Germline CDR1 and CDR2: MNHEY and SMNVEV (reference sequence). V dropped 8 bases and J dropped 7; count of bases not matched to a gene: 7. There are 13 residues in the CDR3. The CDR3 loop is CASGDYKGGELFF. DNA for the CDR3: TGTGCCAGCGGGGACTACAAAGGCGGGGAGCTGTTTTTT.

The rearrangement joins TRBV28 to TRBJ1-5; the D is unclear. V was shortened by 5 bases and J by 2 bases, with 10 bases between the two germline ends. Per germline, CDR1 MDHEN and CDR2 SYDVKM. The CDR3 spans 14 residues. The CDR3 protein is CASSEELRNQPQHF. Here the CDR3 DNA reads TGTGCCAGCAGTGAGGAGCTGCGCAATCAGCCCCAGCATTTT.

In its sample, this clone ranks as medium-sized. J is TRBJ2-1 and V is TRBV7-9; a possible D gene is TRBD2 (5 bases). The CDR3 extends over 15 amino acids. Deletions cut 5 bases from V and 0 bases from J, with 11 bases between. Germline V gives CDR1 SEHNR, CDR2 FQNEAQ (reference sequence). The CDR3 protein is CASSPRVSSYNEQFF. DNA of the CDR3: TGTGCCAGCAGCCCGCGGGTAAGCTCCTACAATGAGCAGTTCTTC.

J is TRBJ1-6 and V is TRBV27, with D perhaps matching TRBD1 (5 bases). The germline CDR1 and CDR2 sequences are MNHEY and SMNVEV (reference sequence). V was trimmed by 0 bases and J by 12 bases, leaving 18 bases between them. The CDR3 runs 16 residues. CDR3 sequence: CASSLSIADSQGPLHF. CDR3 coding DNA: TGTGCCAGCAGTTTATCCATCGCCGACAGCCAGGGACCCCTCCACTTT.

The V and J genes are TRBV5-1 and TRBJ2-5, with TRBD2 matching 11 bases. Germline V gene sequence: CDR1 SGHRS, CDR2 YFSETQ. The CDR3 totals 17 residues. Trimming cost V 0 bases and J 1 base; bases outside gene matches: 5. For the CDR3, the DNA is TGCGCCAGCAGCTTGGTCCTAGCGGGGGGATTCCAAGAGACCCAGTACTTC. Protein sequence: CASSLVLAGGFQETQYF.

The V gene is TRBV19, the J gene TRBJ1-2; perhaps TRBD1 as D (5 bases). Germline V gives CDR1 LNHDA, CDR2 SQIVND (reference sequence). This CDR3 has 12 residues. The V gene lost 9 bases and the J gene lost 8 bases, with 16 bases spanning the gap. The CDR3, as DNA: TGTGCCAGCCGGGGCCCCCCGCAAGGCTACACCTTC. Its translation: CASRGPPQGYTF.

J is TRBJ2-7 and V is TRBV29-1, with 7 nucleotides matching TRBD2. Germline V CDR1 and CDR2: SQVTM, ANQGSEA. This CDR3 is built from 12 residues. V was clipped by 6 bases and J by 5 bases; unmatched bases: 7. In DNA, the CDR3 is TGCAGCGTGTGGGAGGGCTCTCACGAGCAGTACTTC. Residues: CSVWEGSHEQYF.

The chain combines TRBV28 with TRBJ2-2; the D gene could be TRBD1 or TRBD2 (5 bases each). The CDR3 is made up of 13 amino acids. Trimming took 6 bases from V and 5 from J, leaving 10 bases between them. Germline values: CDR1 MDHEN, CDR2 SYDVKM. The CDR3 sequence: CASSWDPTGELFF. The CDR3 nucleotides are TGTGCCAGCAGCTGGGACCCAACCGGGGAGCTGTTTTTT.

The table lists this clone with a few counts. This sequence joins TRBV19 and TRBJ2-7, with D possibly being TRBD1 (6 bases). Germline V gene sequence: CDR1 LNHDA, CDR2 SQIVND (reference sequence). The V end was cut by 3 bases, the J end by 7 bases, with 22 bases between. CDR3 length: 16 amino acids. DNA for the CDR3: TGTGCCAGTAGTATTGGGGGCACCACCACGATGGGGGAGCAGTACTTC. As protein: CASSIGGTTTMGEQYF.

V usage is TRBV2 and J usage is TRBJ1-5; D unclear. This CDR3 spans 13 amino acids. Trimming stripped 4 bases from V and 9 bases from J, with 13 bases between. The germline V gene has CDR1 SNHLY and CDR2 FYNNEI. The CDR3 here is CASSVNPNAPQHF. Here the CDR3 DNA reads TGTGCCAGCAGTGTAAATCCAAATGCGCCCCAGCATTTT.

The gene calls are TRBV7-3 and TRBJ1-6; no definite D call. The CDR3 extends over 14 amino acids. Trimming took 4 bases from V and 10 from J, leaving 14 bases between them. CDR1 and CDR2 (germline): SGHTA, FQGTGA. DNA of the CDR3: TGTGCCAGCAGCTCCGCTTTGACCGGGTCACCCCTCCACTTT. Its translation: CASSSALTGSPLHF.

This chain connects TRBV6-5 to TRBJ2-1, with 7 bases fitting TRBD2. Germline V gene sequence: CDR1 MNHEY, CDR2 SVGAGI. CDR3 length: 15 residues. Losses at the gene ends were 5 bases for V and 10 bases for J; bases not matched to a gene: 14. CDR3 nucleotide sequence: TGTGCCAGCAGTCGGACAAGCGGGGATAGGGGCGAGCAGTTCTTC. Its protein product is CASSRTSGDRGEQFF.

This chain uses TRBV7-2 with TRBJ2-5, with D unresolved. Germline CDR1 and CDR2: SGHTA and FQGNSA. The length of the CDR3 is 15 residues. The V end lost 1 base, the J end lost 5 bases, and 14 bases lay between the germline ends. In nucleotides, the CDR3 is TGTGCCAGCAGCTTAGTCCGCGCAGGCGGTGAGACCCAGTACTTC. This codes for CASSLVRAGGETQYF.

This chain uses TRBV5-4 with TRBJ1-1, with D perhaps matching TRBD1 (5 bases). The CDR3 sequence is 14 residues long. Trimming took 2 bases from V and 0 from J, leaving 8 bases between them. Germline CDR1 SGHNT, CDR2 YYREEE (reference sequence). This CDR3 reads CASSFRALNTEAFF. CDR3 in DNA: TGTGCCAGCAGCTTCAGGGCTCTGAACACTGAAGCTTTCTTT.

The gene calls are TRBV30 and TRBJ2-7, with D unclear. Germline CDR1 reads GTSNPN; CDR2 reads SVGIG (reference sequence). The CDR3 totals 11 residues. V dropped 7 bases and J dropped 7 bases, with 14 bases sitting between them. CDR3 in amino acids: CAFDWMTEQYF. In DNA, the CDR3 is TGTGCCTTTGACTGGATGACAGAGCAGTACTTC.

J is TRBJ1-6 and V is TRBV9; D is undetermined. There are 14 residues in the CDR3. Trimming shortened V by 0 bases and J by 8 bases, and 9 bases separated the two germline ends. Per germline, CDR1 SGDLS and CDR2 YYNGEE. CDR3 bases: TGTGCCAGCAGCGTAGGCGGGGAGTATTCACCCCTCCACTTT. Translating gives CASSVGGEYSPLHF.

The rearrangement joins TRBV28 to TRBJ2-7; 12 bases fit TRBD2. This CDR3 has 14 residues. CDR1 and CDR2 from the germline V gene are MDHEN and SYDVKM. V dropped 6 bases and J dropped 4; count of bases not matched to a gene: 4. The CDR3 is CASRSTSGRYEQYF. The CDR3 DNA follows: TGTGCCAGCAGATCGACTAGCGGGAGATACGAGCAGTACTTC.

The chain is built from TRBV2 and TRBJ2-3; 11 positions agree with TRBD2. The CDR3 sequence is 20 residues long. CDR1 is SNHLY, CDR2 FYNNEI, per germline. V was pared by 6 bases and J by 2 bases, with 19 bases of the junction left unmatched. The CDR3 coding sequence is TGTGCCAGCAGACGAGACCCTCCGTGGACTAGCGGGTCGACCACAGATACGCAGTATTTT. Its translation: CASRRDPPWTSGSTTDTQYF.